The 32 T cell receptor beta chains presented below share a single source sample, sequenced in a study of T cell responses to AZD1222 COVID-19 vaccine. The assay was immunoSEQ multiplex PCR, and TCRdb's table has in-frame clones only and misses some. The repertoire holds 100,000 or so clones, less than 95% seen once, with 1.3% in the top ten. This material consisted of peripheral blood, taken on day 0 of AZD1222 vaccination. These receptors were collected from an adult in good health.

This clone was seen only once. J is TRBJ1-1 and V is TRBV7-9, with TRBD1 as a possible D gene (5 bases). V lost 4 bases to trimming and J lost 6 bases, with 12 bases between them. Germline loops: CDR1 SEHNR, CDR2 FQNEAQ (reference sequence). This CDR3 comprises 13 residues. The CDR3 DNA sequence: TGTGCCAGCAGCTGGCAGGGCGAGGCTGAAGCTTTCTTT. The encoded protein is CASSWQGEAEAFF.

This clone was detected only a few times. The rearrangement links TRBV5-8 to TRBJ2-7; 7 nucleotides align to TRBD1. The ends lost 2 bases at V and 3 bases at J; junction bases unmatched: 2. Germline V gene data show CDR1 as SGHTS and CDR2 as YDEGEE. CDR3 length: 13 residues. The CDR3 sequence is CASSFRQGYEQYF. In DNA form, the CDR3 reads TGTGCCAGCAGCTTTCGACAGGGCTACGAGCAGTACTTC.

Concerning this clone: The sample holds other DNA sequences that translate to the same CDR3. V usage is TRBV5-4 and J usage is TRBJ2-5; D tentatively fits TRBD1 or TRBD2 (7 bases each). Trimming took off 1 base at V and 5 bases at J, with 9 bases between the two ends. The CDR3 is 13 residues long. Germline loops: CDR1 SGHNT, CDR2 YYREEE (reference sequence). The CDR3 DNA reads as TGTGCCAGCAGCTTGCAGGGGGGGGAGACCCAGTACTTC. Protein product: CASSLQGGETQYF. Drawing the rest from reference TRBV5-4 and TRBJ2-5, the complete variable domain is ETGVTQSPTHLIKTRGQQVTLRCSSQSGHNTVSWYQQALGQGPQFIFQYYREEENGRGNFPPRFSGLQFPNYSSELNVNALELDDSALYLCASSLQGGETQYFGPGTRLLVL.

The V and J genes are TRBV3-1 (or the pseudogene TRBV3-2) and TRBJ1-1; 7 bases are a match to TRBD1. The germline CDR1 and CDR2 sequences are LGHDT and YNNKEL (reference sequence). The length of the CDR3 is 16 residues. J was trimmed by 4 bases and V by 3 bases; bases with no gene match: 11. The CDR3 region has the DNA TGTGCCAGCAGCCATTCGATCCAGGGGGGTAGCACTGAAGCTTTCTTT. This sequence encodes CASSHSIQGGSTEAFF.

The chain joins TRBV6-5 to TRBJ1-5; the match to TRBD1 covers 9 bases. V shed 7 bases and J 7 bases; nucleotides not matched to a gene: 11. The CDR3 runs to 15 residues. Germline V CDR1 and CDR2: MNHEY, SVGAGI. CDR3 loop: CASKPGGQGGQPQHF. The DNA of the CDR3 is TGTGCCAGCAAACCGGGGGGACAGGGTGGGCAGCCCCAGCATTTT.

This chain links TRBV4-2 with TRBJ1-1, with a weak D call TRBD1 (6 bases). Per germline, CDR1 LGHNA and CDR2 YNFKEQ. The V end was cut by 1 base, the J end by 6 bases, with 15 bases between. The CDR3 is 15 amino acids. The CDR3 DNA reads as TGTGCCAGCAGCCAAGTCCCCACAGGACAGCCTGAAGCTTTCTTT. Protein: CASSQVPTGQPEAFF.

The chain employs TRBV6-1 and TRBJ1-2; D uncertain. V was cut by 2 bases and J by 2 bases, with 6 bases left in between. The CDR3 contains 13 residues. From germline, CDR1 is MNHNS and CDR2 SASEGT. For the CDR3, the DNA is TGTGCCAGCAGTGAATTCCAGAACTATGGCTACACCTTC. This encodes CASSEFQNYGYTF.

The DNA of the CDR3 is TGTGCCAGCAGTTTAGTGGTCGGTAGCGGGGGGGCCGTAGTGGAGACCCAGTACTTC. Amino acids: CASSLVVGSGGAVVETQYF. This rearrangement joins TRBV27 to TRBJ2-5; TRBD2 agrees at 11 bases. The CDR3 runs to 19 residues. The germline CDR1 and CDR2 sequences are MNHEY and SMNVEV (reference sequence). V lost 2 bases, J lost 5 bases, and 16 bases stayed unmatched.

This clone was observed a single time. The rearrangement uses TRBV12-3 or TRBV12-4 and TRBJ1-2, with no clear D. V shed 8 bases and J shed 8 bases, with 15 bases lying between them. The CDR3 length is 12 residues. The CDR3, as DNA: TGTGCCAGCCCCCTCGATCCCGACGGCTACACCTTC. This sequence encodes CASPLDPDGYTF.

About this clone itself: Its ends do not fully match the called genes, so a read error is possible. DNA of the CDR3: TGCGCCAGCAGACAAGTGGGACTTGGCACCGGGACTCAATTCAGCAATGAGCAGTTCTTC. Encoded protein: CASRQVGLGTGTQFSNEQFF. The gene calls are TRBV4-1 and TRBJ2-1; tentatively, D is TRBD2 (6 bases). CDR3 length: 20 amino acids. Germline V lookup: CDR1 MGHRA, CDR2 YSYEKL.

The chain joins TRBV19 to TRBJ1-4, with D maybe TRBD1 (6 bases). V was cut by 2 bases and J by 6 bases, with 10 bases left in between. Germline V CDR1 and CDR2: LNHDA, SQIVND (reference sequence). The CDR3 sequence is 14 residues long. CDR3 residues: CASSISQGDEKLFF. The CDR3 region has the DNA TGTGCCAGTAGTATATCACAGGGAGATGAAAAACTGTTTTTT.

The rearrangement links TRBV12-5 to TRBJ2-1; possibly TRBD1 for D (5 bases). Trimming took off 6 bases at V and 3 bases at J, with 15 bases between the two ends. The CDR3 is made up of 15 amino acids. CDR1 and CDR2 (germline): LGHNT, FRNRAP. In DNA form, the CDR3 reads TGTGCTAGTGGGGGTCTAGGGGCTGACTACAATGAGCAGTTCTTC. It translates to CASGGLGADYNEQFF.

In DNA form, the CDR3 reads TGTGCCAGCAGCCAGGGACTAGCGGGGGGCAATGAGCAGTTCTTC. This encodes CASSQGLAGGNEQFF. The V and J genes are TRBV5-4 and TRBJ2-1, with 15 bases aligning to TRBD2. The ends lost 4 bases at V and 6 bases at J; junction bases unmatched: 2. CDR3 size: 15 residues. Germline V gene data show CDR1 as SGHNT and CDR2 as YYREEE (reference sequence).

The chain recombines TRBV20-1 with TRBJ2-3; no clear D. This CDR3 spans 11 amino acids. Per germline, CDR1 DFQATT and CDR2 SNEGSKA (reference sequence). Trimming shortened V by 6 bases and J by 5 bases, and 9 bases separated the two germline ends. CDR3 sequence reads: CSATWIDTQYF. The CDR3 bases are TGCAGTGCGACCTGGATAGATACGCAGTATTTT.

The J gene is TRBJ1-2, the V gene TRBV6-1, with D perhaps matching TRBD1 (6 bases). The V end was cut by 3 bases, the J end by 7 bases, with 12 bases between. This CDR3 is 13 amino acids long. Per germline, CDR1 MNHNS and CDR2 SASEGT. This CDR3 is CASSDHRVPGYTF. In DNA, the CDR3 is TGTGCCAGCAGTGATCACAGGGTTCCTGGCTACACCTTC.

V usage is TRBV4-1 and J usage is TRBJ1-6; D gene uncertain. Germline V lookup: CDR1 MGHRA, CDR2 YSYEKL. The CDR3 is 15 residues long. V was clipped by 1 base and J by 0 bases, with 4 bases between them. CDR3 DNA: TGCGCCAGCAGCCAAGGGATCTCCTATAATTCACCCCTCCACTTT. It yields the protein CASSQGISYNSPLHF.

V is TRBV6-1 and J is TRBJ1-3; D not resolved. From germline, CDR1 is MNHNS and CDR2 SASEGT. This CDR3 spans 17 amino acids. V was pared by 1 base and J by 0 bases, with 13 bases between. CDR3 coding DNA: TGTGCCAGCAGTGAAGTTCCTTATGCACACTCTGGAAACACCATATATTTT. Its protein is CASSEVPYAHSGNTIYF.

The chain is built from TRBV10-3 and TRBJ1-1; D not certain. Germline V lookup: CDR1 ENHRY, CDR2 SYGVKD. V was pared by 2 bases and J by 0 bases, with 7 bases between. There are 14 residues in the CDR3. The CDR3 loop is CAISEPTVNTEAFF. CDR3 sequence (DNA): TGTGCCATCAGTGAGCCCACGGTGAACACTGAAGCTTTCTTT.

CDR3 nucleotide sequence: TGTGCCAGCAGTTCCGATGGGGAAATCAATCAGCCCCAGCATTTT. It encodes CASSSDGEINQPQHF. V gene TRBV6-5 combines with J gene TRBJ1-5; D is undetermined. V lost 4 bases, J lost 3 bases, and 13 bases lay in between. Germline V gene sequence: CDR1 MNHEY, CDR2 SVGAGI. This CDR3 is built from 15 residues.

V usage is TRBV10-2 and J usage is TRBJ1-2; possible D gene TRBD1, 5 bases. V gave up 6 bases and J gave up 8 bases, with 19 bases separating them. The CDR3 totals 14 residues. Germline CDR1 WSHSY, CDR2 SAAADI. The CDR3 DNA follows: TGCGCCAGCAGGGAAAGACAGCCCGGAATGGGCTACACCTTC. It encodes CASRERQPGMGYTF.

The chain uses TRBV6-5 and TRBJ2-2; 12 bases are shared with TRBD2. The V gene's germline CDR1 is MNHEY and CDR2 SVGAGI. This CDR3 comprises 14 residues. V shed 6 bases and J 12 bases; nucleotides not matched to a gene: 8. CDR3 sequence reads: CASRPSGGAGQLFF. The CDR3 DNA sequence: TGTGCCAGCAGGCCTAGCGGGGGGGCAGGCCAGCTGTTTTTT.

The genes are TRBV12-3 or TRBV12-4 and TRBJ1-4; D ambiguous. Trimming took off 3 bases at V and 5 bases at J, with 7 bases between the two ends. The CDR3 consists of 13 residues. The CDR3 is CASSLSENEKLFF. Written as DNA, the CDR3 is TGTGCCAGCAGTTTGTCAGAAAATGAAAAACTGTTTTTT.

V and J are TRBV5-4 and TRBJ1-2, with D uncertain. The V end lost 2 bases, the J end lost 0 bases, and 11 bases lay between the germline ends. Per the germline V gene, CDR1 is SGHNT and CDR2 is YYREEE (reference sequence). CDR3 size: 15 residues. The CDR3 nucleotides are TGTGCCAGCAGCTTCTCCCCGCCTTCTAACTATGGCTACACCTTC. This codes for CASSFSPPSNYGYTF. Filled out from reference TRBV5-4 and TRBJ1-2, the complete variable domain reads ETGVTQSPTHLIKTRGQQVTLRCSSQSGHNTVSWYQQALGQGPQFIFQYYREEENGRGNFPPRFSGLQFPNYSSELNVNALELDDSALYLCASSFSPPSNYGYTFGSGTRLTVV.

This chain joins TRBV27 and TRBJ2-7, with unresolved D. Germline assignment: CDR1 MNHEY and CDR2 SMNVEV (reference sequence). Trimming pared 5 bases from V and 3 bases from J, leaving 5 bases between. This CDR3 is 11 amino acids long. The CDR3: CASSEGYEQYF. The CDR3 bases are TGTGCCAGCAGTGAAGGCTACGAGCAGTACTTC.

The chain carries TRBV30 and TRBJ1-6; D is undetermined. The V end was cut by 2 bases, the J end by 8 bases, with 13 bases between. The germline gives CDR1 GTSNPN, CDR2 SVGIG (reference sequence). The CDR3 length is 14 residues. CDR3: CAWSRWGEDSPLHF. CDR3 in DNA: TGTGCCTGGAGTCGATGGGGAGAGGATTCACCCCTCCACTTT.

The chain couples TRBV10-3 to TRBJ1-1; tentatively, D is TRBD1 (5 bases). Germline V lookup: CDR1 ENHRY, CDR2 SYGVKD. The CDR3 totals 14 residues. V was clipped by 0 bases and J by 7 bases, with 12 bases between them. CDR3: CAISESGRGGEAFF. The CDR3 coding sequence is TGTGCCATCAGTGAGTCCGGGAGGGGTGGTGAAGCTTTCTTT.

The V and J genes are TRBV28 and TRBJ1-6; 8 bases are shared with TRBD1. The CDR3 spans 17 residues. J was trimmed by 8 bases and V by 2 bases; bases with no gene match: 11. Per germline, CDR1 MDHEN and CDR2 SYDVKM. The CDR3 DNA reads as TGTGCCAGCAGTTTAAGGACATCGACAGGGGAGGATTCACCCCTCCACTTT. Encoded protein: CASSLRTSTGEDSPLHF.

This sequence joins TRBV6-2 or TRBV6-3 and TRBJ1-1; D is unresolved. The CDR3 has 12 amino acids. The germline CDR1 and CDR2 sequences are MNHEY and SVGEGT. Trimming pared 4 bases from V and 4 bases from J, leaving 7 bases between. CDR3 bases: TGTGCCAGCAGTTTCACGGGCACTGAAGCTTTCTTT. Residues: CASSFTGTEAFF.

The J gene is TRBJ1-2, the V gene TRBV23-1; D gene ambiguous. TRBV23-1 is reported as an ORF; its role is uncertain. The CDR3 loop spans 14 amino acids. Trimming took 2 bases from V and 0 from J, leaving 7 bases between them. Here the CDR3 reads CASSQDRTNYGYTF. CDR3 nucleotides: TGCGCCAGCAGTCAAGACCGAACTAACTATGGCTACACCTTC.

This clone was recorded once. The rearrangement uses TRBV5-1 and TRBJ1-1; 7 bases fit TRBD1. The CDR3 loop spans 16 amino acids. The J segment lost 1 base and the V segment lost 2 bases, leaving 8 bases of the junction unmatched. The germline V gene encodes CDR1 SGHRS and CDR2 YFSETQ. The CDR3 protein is CASSLHAGTENTEAFF. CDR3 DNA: TGCGCCAGCAGCTTACACGCCGGGACAGAGAACACTGAAGCTTTCTTT. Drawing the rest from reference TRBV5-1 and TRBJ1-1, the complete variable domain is KAGVTQTPRYLIKTRGQQVTLSCSPISGHRSVSWYQQTPGQGLQFLFEYFSETQRNKGNFPGRFSGRQFSNSRSEMNVSTLELGDSALYLCASSLHAGTENTEAFFGQGTRLTVV.

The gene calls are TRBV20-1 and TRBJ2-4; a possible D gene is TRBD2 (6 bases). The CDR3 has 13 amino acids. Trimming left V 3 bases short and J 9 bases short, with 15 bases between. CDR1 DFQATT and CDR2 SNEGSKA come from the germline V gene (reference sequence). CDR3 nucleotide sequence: TGCAGTGCTAGTCCCCTCCCGGAGGGCATTCAGTACTTC. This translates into CSASPLPEGIQYF.

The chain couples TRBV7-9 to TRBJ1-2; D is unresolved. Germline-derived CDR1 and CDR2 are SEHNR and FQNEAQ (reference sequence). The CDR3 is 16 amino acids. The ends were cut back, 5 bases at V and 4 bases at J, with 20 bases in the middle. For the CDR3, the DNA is TGTGCCAGCAGCCGTGAAACCCCATTTCTCAGCTATGGCTACACCTTC. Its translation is CASSRETPFLSYGYTF.